This T cell receptor beta chain was sequenced for a study of cytomegalovirus exposure and HLA in healthy donors. This CDR3 has 14 amino acids. The germline V gene has CDR1 KGHSH and CDR2 LQKENI. V lost 2 bases to trimming and J lost 3 bases, with 10 bases between them. General study results and limits: Another analysis was done later, and it associated approximately 18,000 TCR beta sequences with HLA alleles at 0.05 false discovery rate. Among TCR beta chains, those listed as cytomegalovirus-associated numbered over 150. A later analysis found most CMV-associated TCR beta chains apparently HLA-restricted.

Details on this clone: Its antigen is unknown.

Nominally healthy donors provided the samples, though records likely missed some immune exposures. The PCR used 60 Vbeta and 13 Jbeta primers. TCRdb keeps only in-frame clones here, not all; method: immunoSEQ multiplex PCR. The sample consists of under 70,000 clones, about 65% of them appearing once. This chain joins TRBV18 and TRBJ2-5; D possibly corresponds to TRBD1 (5 bases). The specimen sequenced was PBMCs. This TCR was recovered from a woman younger than 45 in good health and CMV-seronegative. The CDR3 is CASSPSQTEETQYF. DNA for the CDR3: TGTGCCAGCTCACCATCACAGACAGAAGAGACCCAGTACTTC.